This T cell receptor beta chain was sequenced in a study of shared clonotypes between healthy human individuals. Deep-level settings were used for running the assay. Sequenced by immunoSEQ multiplex PCR; TCRdb stores in-frame clones only, minus some. This sample has approximately 2.4 million clones, with 90% to 96% found just once. As regards this clone: The antigen is not known.

Findings of the study overall: A generally larger estimated richness was seen in naive subsets than in memory subsets.

Germline values: CDR1 MDHEN, CDR2 SYDVKM. This CDR3 is 16 amino acids long. After removal of 5 bases from V and 10 bases from J, the junction contained 14 bases not matched to a gene. The source material was naive CD4+ T cells sorted from blood. The sample's subset: CD45RA+ positively selected. The rearrangement links TRBV28 to TRBJ2-3; TRBD2 matches 11 bases. The sequence was collected from a man younger than 35 in good health. The CDR3 nucleotides are TGTGCCAGCAGTACCCCGAGTAGCGGGGGGGCGGGTGCGCAGTATTTT. Translated, it gives CASSTPSSGGAGAQYF.